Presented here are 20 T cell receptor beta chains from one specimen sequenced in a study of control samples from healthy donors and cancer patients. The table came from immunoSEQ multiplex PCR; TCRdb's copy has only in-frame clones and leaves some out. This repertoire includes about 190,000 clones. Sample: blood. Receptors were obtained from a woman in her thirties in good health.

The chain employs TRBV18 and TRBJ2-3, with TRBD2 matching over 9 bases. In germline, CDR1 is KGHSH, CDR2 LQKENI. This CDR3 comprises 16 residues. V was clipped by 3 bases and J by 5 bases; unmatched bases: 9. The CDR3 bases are TGTGCCAGCTCACCCCAGCGGGGGGACGTTGGAGATACGCAGTATTTT. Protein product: CASSPQRGDVGDTQYF.

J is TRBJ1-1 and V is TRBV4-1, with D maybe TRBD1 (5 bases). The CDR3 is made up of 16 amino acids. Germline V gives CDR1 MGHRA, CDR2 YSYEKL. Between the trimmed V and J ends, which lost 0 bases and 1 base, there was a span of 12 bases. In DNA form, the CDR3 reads TGCGCCAGCAGCCAAGATGGGACCGCTCGGAACACTGAAGCTTTCTTT. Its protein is CASSQDGTARNTEAFF.

The CDR3 DNA follows: TGTGCCAGCAGTGCGTGGACAGGTTGGGATGGCTACACCTTC. The encoded protein is CASSAWTGWDGYTF. The gene calls are TRBV27 and TRBJ1-2; TRBD1 agrees at 7 bases. Germline trimming cut 5 bases from V and 6 bases from J; bases unmatched to any gene: 9. This CDR3 has 14 residues. The germline gives CDR1 MNHEY, CDR2 SMNVEV (reference sequence).

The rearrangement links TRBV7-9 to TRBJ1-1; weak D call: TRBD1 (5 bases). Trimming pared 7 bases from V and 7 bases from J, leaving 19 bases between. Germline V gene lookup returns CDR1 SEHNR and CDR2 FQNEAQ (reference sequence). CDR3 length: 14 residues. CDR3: CASTLDGGVIEAFF. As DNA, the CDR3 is TGTGCCAGCACCCTCGATGGGGGGGTCATTGAAGCTTTCTTT.

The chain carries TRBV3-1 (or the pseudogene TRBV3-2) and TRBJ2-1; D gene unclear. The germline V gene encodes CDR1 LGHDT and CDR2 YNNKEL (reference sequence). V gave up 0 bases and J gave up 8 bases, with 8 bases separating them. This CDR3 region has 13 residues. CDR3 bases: TGTGCCAGCAGCCAAGATTATGCCGATGAGCAGTTCTTC. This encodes CASSQDYADEQFF.

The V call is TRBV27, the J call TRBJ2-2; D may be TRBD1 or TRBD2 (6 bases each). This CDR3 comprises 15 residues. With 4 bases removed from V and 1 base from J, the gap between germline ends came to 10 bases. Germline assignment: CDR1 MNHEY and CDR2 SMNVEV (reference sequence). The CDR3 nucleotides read TGTGCCAGCAGTTGGGGGGCCTTGAACACCGGGGAGCTGTTTTTT. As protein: CASSWGALNTGELFF.

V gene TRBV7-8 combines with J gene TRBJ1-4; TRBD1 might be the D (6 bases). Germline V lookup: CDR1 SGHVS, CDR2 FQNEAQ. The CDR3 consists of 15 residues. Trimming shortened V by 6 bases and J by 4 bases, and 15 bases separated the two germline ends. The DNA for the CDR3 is TGTGCCAGCAGTCCCACAGGGTTTCTTAATGAAAAACTGTTTTTT. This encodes CASSPTGFLNEKLFF.

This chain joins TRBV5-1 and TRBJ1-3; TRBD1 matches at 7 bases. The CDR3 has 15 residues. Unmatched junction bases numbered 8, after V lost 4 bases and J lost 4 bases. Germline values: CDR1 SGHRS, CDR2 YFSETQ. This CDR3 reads CASSVNSGQGNTIYF. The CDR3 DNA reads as TGCGCCAGCAGCGTAAACTCGGGACAGGGAAACACCATATATTTT. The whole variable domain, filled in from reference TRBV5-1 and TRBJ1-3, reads KAGVTQTPRYLIKTRGQQVTLSCSPISGHRSVSWYQQTPGQGLQFLFEYFSETQRNKGNFPGRFSGRQFSNSRSEMNVSTLELGDSALYLCASSVNSGQGNTIYFGEGSWLTVV.

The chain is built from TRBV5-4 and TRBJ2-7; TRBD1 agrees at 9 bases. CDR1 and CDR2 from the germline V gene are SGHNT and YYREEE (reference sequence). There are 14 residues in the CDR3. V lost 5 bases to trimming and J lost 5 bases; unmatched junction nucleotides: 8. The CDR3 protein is CASRQQGARDEQYF. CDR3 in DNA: TGTGCCAGCAGACAACAGGGGGCGCGGGACGAGCAGTACTTC.

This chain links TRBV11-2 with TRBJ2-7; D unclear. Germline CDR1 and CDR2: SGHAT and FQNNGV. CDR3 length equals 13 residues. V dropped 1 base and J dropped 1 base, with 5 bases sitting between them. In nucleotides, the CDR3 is TGTGCCAGCAGCTTAGGAGGTTCCTACGAGCAGTACTTC. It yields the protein CASSLGGSYEQYF. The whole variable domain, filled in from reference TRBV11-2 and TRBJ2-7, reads EAGVAQSPRYKIIEKRQSVAFWCNPISGHATLYWYQQILGQGPKLLIQFQNNGVVDDSQLPKDRFSAERLKGVDSTLKIQPAKLEDSAVYLCASSLGGSYEQYFGPGTRLTVT.

The CDR3 spells CASSFGGGRVNYGYTF. The CDR3 nucleotides are TGTGCCAGCAGCTTTGGTGGAGGGAGAGTTAACTATGGCTACACCTTC. This chain links TRBV11-2 with TRBJ1-2; unclear D gene. The CDR3 extends over 16 amino acids. Per the germline V gene, CDR1 is SGHAT and CDR2 is FQNNGV. V gave up 3 bases and J gave up 1 base, with 15 bases separating them.

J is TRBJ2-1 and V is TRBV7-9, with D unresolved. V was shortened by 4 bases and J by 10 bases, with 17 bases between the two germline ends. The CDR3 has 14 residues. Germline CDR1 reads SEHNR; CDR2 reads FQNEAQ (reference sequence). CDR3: CASSSGRAGFEQFF. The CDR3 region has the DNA TGTGCCAGCAGCTCTGGAAGGGCTGGCTTCGAGCAGTTCTTC.

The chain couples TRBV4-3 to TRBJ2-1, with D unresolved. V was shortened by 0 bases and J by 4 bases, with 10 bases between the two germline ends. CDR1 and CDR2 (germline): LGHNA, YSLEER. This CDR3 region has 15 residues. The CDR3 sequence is CASSQDSTSYNEQFF. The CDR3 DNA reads TGCGCCAGCAGCCAAGACAGCACCTCATACAATGAGCAGTTCTTC.

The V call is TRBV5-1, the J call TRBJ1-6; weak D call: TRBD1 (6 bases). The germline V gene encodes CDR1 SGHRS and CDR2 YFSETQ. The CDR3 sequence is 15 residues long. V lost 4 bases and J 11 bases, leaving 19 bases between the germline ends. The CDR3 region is CASSEGMGALPPLHF. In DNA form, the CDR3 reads TGCGCCAGCAGCGAAGGGATGGGGGCTTTACCACCCCTCCACTTT.

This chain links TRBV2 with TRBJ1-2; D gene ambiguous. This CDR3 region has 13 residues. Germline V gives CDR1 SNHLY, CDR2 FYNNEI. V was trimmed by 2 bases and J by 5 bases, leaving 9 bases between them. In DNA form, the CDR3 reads TGTGCCAGCAGTGAACAGAAGCGTTATGGCTACACCTTC. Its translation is CASSEQKRYGYTF.

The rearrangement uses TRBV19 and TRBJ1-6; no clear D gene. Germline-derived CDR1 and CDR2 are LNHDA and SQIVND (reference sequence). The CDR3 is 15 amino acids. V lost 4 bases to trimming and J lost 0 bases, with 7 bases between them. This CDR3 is CASSSQSSYNSPLHF. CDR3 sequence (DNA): TGTGCCAGTAGTAGCCAGAGCTCCTATAATTCACCCCTCCACTTT. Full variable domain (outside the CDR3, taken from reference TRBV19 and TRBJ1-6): DGGITQSPKYLFRKEGQNVTLSCEQNLNHDAMYWYRQDPGQGLRLIYYSQIVNDFQKGDIAEGYSVSREKKESFPLTVTSAQKNPTAFYLCASSSQSSYNSPLHFGNGTRLTVT.

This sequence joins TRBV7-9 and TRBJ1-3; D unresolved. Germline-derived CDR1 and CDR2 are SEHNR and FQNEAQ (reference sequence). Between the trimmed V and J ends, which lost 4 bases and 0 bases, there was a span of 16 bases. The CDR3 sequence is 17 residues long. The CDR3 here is CASSSSGTWGSGNTIYF. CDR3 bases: TGTGCCAGCAGCTCATCCGGAACCTGGGGCTCTGGAAACACCATATATTTT.

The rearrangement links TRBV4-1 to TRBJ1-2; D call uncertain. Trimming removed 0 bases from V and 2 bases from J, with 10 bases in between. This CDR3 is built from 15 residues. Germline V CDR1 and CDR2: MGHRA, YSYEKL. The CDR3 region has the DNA TGCGCCAGCAGCCAAGAGTCCGGGAAGAACTATGGCTACACCTTC. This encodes CASSQESGKNYGYTF.

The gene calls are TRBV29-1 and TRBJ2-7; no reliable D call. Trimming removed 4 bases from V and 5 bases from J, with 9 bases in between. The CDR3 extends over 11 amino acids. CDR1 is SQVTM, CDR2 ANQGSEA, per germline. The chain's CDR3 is CSVASIDEQYF. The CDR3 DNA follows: TGCAGCGTTGCCTCCATAGACGAGCAGTACTTC.

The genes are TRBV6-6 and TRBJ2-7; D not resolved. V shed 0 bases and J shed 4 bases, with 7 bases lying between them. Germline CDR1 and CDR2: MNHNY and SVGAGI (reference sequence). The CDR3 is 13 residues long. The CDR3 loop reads CASSYSSVYEQYF. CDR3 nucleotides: TGTGCCAGCAGTTACTCGTCTGTTTACGAGCAGTACTTC.